This T cell receptor (beta chain) comes out of a study of T cell responses to AZD1222 COVID-19 vaccine. Assay used: immunoSEQ multiplex PCR; TCRdb lists only in-frame clones, some missing. The sample records 120,000 or so clones, roughly 87% being singletons. Germline V gene sequence: CDR1 LNHDA, CDR2 SQIVND (reference sequence). Between the trimmed V and J ends, which lost 8 bases and 1 base, there was a span of 8 bases. CDR3 size: 12 residues. About this clone: The antigen is not known.

Broader study findings: Donors were mostly white British, more females; clonal diversity possibly underestimated. Spike-specific TCR repertoires showed rising breadth and depth after two AZD1222 doses.

The receptor's source is an adult in good health. Sequences were derived from peripheral blood, sampled on day 0 of MenACWY control vaccination. This chain connects TRBV19 to TRBJ1-1; D perhaps matches TRBD1 (5 bases). The CDR3: CASRRGNTEAFF. Written as DNA, the CDR3 is TGTGCCAGTCGGAGGGGGAACACTGAAGCTTTCTTT. The variable domain in full, with the rest retrieved from reference TRBV19 and TRBJ1-1, is DGGITQSPKYLFRKEGQNVTLSCEQNLNHDAMYWYRQDPGQGLRLIYYSQIVNDFQKGDIAEGYSVSREKKESFPLTVTSAQKNPTAFYLCASRRGNTEAFFGQGTRLTVV.